This T cell receptor (beta chain) was captured in a study of cytomegalovirus exposure and HLA in healthy donors. Whole-study results and caveats: The study designated over 150 TCR beta chains cytomegalovirus-associated. Most likely, a cluster of highly shared sequence variants arose as a sequencing artifact.

With respect to this clone: Its specificity is unknown.

The CDR3 has 18 amino acids. V lost 4 bases, J lost 7 bases, and 14 bases stayed unmatched. Germline CDR1 reads SGHTA; CDR2 reads FQGTGA. Primers: 60 Vbeta forward and 13 Jbeta reverse. Produced via immunoSEQ multiplex PCR; TCRdb's table is partial and in-frame only. In the table there are fewer than 200,000 clones, 75% to 85% of which are singletons. Material for sequencing was PBMCs. This clonotype originated in a female donor in good health and CMV-seronegative. The V gene is TRBV7-3, the J gene TRBJ2-1, with 12 bases matching TRBD2. The CDR3 sequence is CASSSMSSSGGALNEQFF. The DNA for the CDR3 is TGTGCCAGCAGCTCAATGTCTTCTAGCGGGGGGGCCTTAAATGAGCAGTTCTTC. The whole variable domain, remainder taken from reference TRBV7-3 and TRBJ2-1, is GAGVSQTPSNKVTEKGKYVELRCDPISGHTALYWYRQSLGQGPEFLIYFQGTGAADDSGLPNDRFFAVRPEGSVSTLKIQRTERGDSAVYLCASSSMSSSGGALNEQFFGPGTRLTVL.